These 23 T cell receptor beta chains originate from one sample sequenced in a study of identical twins. TCRdb re-analysed the 5' RACE reads in MiXCR, keeping a single row per CDR3 protein. Among 200,000 to 250,000 distinct CDR3 sequences listed, about 13% were seen once. These same records also appear under a second study, on yellow fever vaccine responses in identical twins.

Specimen: memory (CD45RO+) T cells sorted from blood. The receptors here all came from a woman younger than 35 in good health.

The rearrangement joins TRBV28 to TRBJ1-5; 10 bases match TRBD1. CDR3 length equals 17 residues. From germline, CDR1 is MDHEN and CDR2 SYDVKM. Trimming removed 4 bases from V and 7 bases from J; junction bases left unmatched: 13. CDR3 protein: CASSSGGQGVFRQPQHF. The CDR3 DNA reads TGTGCCAGCAGTTCAGGCGGACAGGGGGTCTTTAGGCAGCCCCAGCATTTT.

The table lists this clonotype with a few counts. This chain uses TRBV11-2 with TRBJ1-1, with D possibly TRBD1 on 6 matching bases. This CDR3 has 14 amino acids. Trimming cost V 2 bases and J 1 base, with 8 bases left between them. Germline values: CDR1 SGHAT, CDR2 FQNNGV. In DNA, the CDR3 is TGTGCCAGCAGCTTAATCAGGGGGAACACTGAAGCTTTCTTT. This encodes CASSLIRGNTEAFF. Looking up the rest from reference TRBV11-2 and TRBJ1-1 gives the full variable domain: EAGVAQSPRYKIIEKRQSVAFWCNPISGHATLYWYQQILGQGPKLLIQFQNNGVVDDSQLPKDRFSAERLKGVDSTLKIQPAKLEDSAVYLCASSLIRGNTEAFFGQGTRLTVV.

The table lists this clonotype with a few counts. V is TRBV7-9 and J is TRBJ2-7; TRBD1 or TRBD2 may be the D gene (5 bases each). The V gene lost 3 bases and the J gene lost 0 bases, with 12 bases spanning the gap. The CDR3 covers 15 residues. Germline V CDR1 and CDR2: SEHNR, FQNEAQ (reference sequence). The CDR3 DNA is TGTGCCAGCAGCTTGACTCGGGACGGCTCCTACGAGCAGTACTTC. Its protein is CASSLTRDGSYEQYF. Complete variable domain (other parts from reference TRBV7-9 and TRBJ2-7): DTGVSQNPRHKITKRGQNVTFRCDPISEHNRLYWYRQTLGQGPEFLTYFQNEAQLEKSRLLSDRFSAERPKGSFSTLEIQRTEQGDSAMYLCASSLTRDGSYEQYFGPGTRLTVT.

The chain recombines TRBV7-9 with TRBJ2-2; 9 bases match TRBD1. The CDR3 loop spans 16 amino acids. Germline V lookup: CDR1 SEHNR, CDR2 FQNEAQ (reference sequence). V was clipped by 5 bases and J by 8 bases; unmatched bases: 12. Written as DNA, the CDR3 is TGTGCCAGCAGCCGAGGACAGGGGATCGTGTTAGGGGAGCTGTTTTTT. This translates into CASSRGQGIVLGELFF.

The sample holds a few counts of this clonotype. This chain connects TRBV11-2 to TRBJ1-3; D ambiguous. V lost 11 bases, J lost 0 bases, and 11 bases lay in between. This CDR3 is 13 amino acids long. Germline loops: CDR1 SGHAT, CDR2 FQNNGV. CDR3 sequence (DNA): TGTGCCTCCGGACGGTACTCTGGAAACACCATATATTTT. Translation: CASGRYSGNTIYF.

In this sample, this clonotype turned up a few times. V is TRBV6-2 or TRBV6-3 and J is TRBJ2-7; 8 nucleotides line up with TRBD2. V trimming: 2 bases; J trimming: 4 bases; junction bases outside the gene matches: 7. Germline V CDR1 and CDR2: MNHEY, SVGEGT. CDR3 size: 15 residues. The CDR3 bases are TGTGCCAGCAGTTACGGTAGCGGGAATCTTTACGAGCAGTACTTC. Amino acids: CASSYGSGNLYEQYF.

This clonotype was seen more than once but under ten times. The chain combines TRBV6-6 with TRBJ2-7; D is unresolved. Germline V gene data show CDR1 as MNHNY and CDR2 as SVGAGI (reference sequence). V was shortened by 0 bases and J by 3 bases, with 6 bases between the two germline ends. The CDR3 loop spans 13 amino acids. This CDR3 reads CASSYSNSYEQYF. CDR3 nucleotides: TGTGCCAGCAGTTACTCAAATAGCTACGAGCAGTACTTC.

J is TRBJ2-5 and V is TRBV3-1; the D is unclear. CDR3 length: 11 residues. CDR1 is LGHDT, CDR2 YNNKEL, per germline (reference sequence). The V end lost 4 bases, the J end lost 7 bases, and 7 bases lay between the germline ends. The CDR3: CASSPNGTQYF. Written as DNA, the CDR3 is TGTGCCAGCAGCCCCAATGGGACCCAGTACTTC.

V gene TRBV6-5 combines with J gene TRBJ2-1, with D hard to call. CDR3 length: 16 residues. Trimming took 2 bases from V and 0 from J, leaving 11 bases between them. CDR1 and CDR2 from the germline V gene are MNHEY and SVGAGI. The CDR3: CASSYMETPSYNEQFF. The DNA for the CDR3 is TGTGCCAGCAGTTACATGGAGACGCCCTCCTACAATGAGCAGTTCTTC.

The genes are TRBV4-1 and TRBJ2-7; 8 nucleotides line up with TRBD2. Germline V gene lookup returns CDR1 MGHRA and CDR2 YSYEKL. CDR3 size: 17 residues. V lost 3 bases to trimming and J lost 2 bases; unmatched junction nucleotides: 12. The CDR3 loop is CASSQVEREYLPYEQYF. The CDR3 nucleotides are TGCGCCAGCAGCCAGGTGGAGCGGGAGTACCTCCCCTACGAGCAGTACTTC.

There are a few counts of this clonotype. The chain links TRBV5-1 to TRBJ2-7; TRBD2 agrees at 8 bases. This CDR3 is built from 19 residues. The junction had 25 bases not matched to a gene; V was cut back by 6 bases and J by 5 bases. Germline V CDR1 and CDR2: SGHRS, YFSETQ. CDR3 amino acids: CASKTQAALAGQGGHEQYF. The CDR3 DNA reads as TGCGCCAGCAAGACCCAAGCGGCGCTAGCGGGTCAAGGCGGCCACGAGCAGTACTTC.

This chain links TRBV20-1 with TRBJ2-3; D uncertain. Per germline, CDR1 DFQATT and CDR2 SNEGSKA (reference sequence). CDR3 length equals 14 residues. The germline V and J ends were trimmed by 3 bases and 0 bases, with 10 bases remaining between them. As DNA, the CDR3 is TGCAGTGCTAGGGTGCCCCTTAGCACAGATACGCAGTATTTT. The encoded protein is CSARVPLSTDTQYF.

This clonotype has more than one count but fewer than ten. This chain uses TRBV15 with TRBJ2-1, with TRBD1 matching 9 bases. Germline CDR1 reads LNHNV; CDR2 reads YYDKDF (reference sequence). This CDR3 spans 15 amino acids. With V trimmed by 0 bases and J by 7 bases, 4 bases remained unmatched. The CDR3 sequence is CATSRDRQGENEQFF. The CDR3 nucleotides are TGTGCCACCAGCAGAGATCGACAGGGGGAGAATGAGCAGTTCTTC.

The V and J genes are TRBV3-1 and TRBJ2-7; 7 nucleotides match TRBD2. Losses at the gene ends were 1 base for V and 5 bases for J; bases not matched to a gene: 5. Germline V CDR1 and CDR2: LGHDT, YNNKEL (reference sequence). CDR3 length: 14 residues. CDR3 in DNA: TGTGCCAGCAGCCAAGCTAGCGGCCGGAACGAGCAGTACTTC. Translation: CASSQASGRNEQYF.

There are many counts of this clonotype. The chain links TRBV29-1 to TRBJ1-3; D ambiguous. Trimming left V 6 bases short and J 4 bases short, with 7 bases between. CDR1 SQVTM and CDR2 ANQGSEA come from the germline V gene. CDR3 size: 11 residues. The CDR3 reads CSVVQGNTIYF. In nucleotides, the CDR3 is TGCAGCGTCGTTCAGGGAAACACCATATATTTT. Based on the CDR3 plus reference TRBV29-1 and TRBJ1-3, the full variable domain is SAVISQKPSRDICQRGTSLTIQCQVDSQVTMMFWYRQQPGQSLTLIATANQGSEATYESGFVIDKFPISRPNLTFSTLTVSNMSPEDSSIYLCSVVQGNTIYFGEGSWLTVV.

V usage is TRBV12-3 or TRBV12-4 and J usage is TRBJ2-7; a weak D match, TRBD2 (5 bases). The CDR3 length is 12 residues. With 5 bases removed from V and 9 bases from J, the gap between germline ends came to 14 bases. CDR3 sequence reads: CASSPGSSGQYF. The CDR3 region has the DNA TGTGCCAGCAGTCCGGGGTCGTCTGGGCAGTACTTC.

This clonotype was counted between two and nine times. The CDR3, as DNA: TGTGCCAGCAGCCTATCGGGACAGGGGGCGAAGAAGGGGCTTAAATCCTACGAGCAGTACTTC. Protein product: CASSLSGQGAKKGLKSYEQYF. The gene calls are TRBV7-8 and TRBJ2-7; 12 bases match TRBD1. The germline V gene encodes CDR1 SGHVS and CDR2 FQNEAQ. The CDR3 loop spans 21 amino acids. V lost 5 bases to trimming and J lost 1 base; unmatched junction nucleotides: 21.

V and J are TRBV20-1 and TRBJ2-5, with 7 bases that match TRBD1. V gave up 3 bases and J gave up 3 bases; unmatched junction bases: 7. The CDR3 totals 14 residues. The germline CDR1 and CDR2 sequences are DFQATT and SNEGSKA (reference sequence). The CDR3 coding sequence is TGCAGTGCTAGGGACAGGTCCCCCAAAGAGACCCAGTACTTC. This sequence encodes CSARDRSPKETQYF.

The table lists this clonotype with a few counts. The chain carries TRBV5-1 and TRBJ2-3; 7 bases are shared with TRBD1. This CDR3 comprises 15 residues. V shed 0 bases, J shed 3 bases, and the junction held 4 bases outside the gene matches. Germline CDR1 and CDR2: SGHRS and YFSETQ. As DNA, the CDR3 is TGCGCCAGCAGCTTGGATGGACAGGCTACAGATACGCAGTATTTT. It encodes CASSLDGQATDTQYF.

This chain links TRBV20-1 with TRBJ2-5; TRBD1 matches at 8 bases. The V gene's germline CDR1 is DFQATT and CDR2 SNEGSKA (reference sequence). Unmatched junction bases numbered 9, after V lost 3 bases and J lost 9 bases. The CDR3 is 13 amino acids. CDR3 residues: CSASPDRVKAQYF. CDR3 nucleotide sequence: TGCAGTGCTAGCCCGGACAGGGTGAAAGCCCAGTACTTC.

In its sample, this clonotype was seen a few times. The rearrangement links TRBV3-1 to TRBJ2-3; D is ambiguous. Germline CDR1 is LGHDT and CDR2 is YNNKEL (reference sequence). Trimming shortened V by 0 bases and J by 9 bases, and 13 bases separated the two germline ends. The CDR3 has 14 residues. CDR3 nucleotides: TGTGCCAGCAGCCAAGATAACGGAGTCCGGACGCAGTATTTT. Translation: CASSQDNGVRTQYF.

This clonotype was found a few times. The chain recombines TRBV20-1 with TRBJ2-1; TRBD1 matches at 10 bases. V was pared by 5 bases and J by 9 bases, with 13 bases of the junction left unmatched. The CDR3 is 15 amino acids. CDR1 is DFQATT, CDR2 SNEGSKA, per germline (reference sequence). The CDR3: CSAAGTGEGIGEQFF. CDR3 sequence (DNA): TGCAGTGCTGCCGGGACAGGGGAAGGAATAGGTGAGCAGTTCTTC.

The chain is built from TRBV13 and TRBJ2-7; 10 bases fit TRBD2. J gave up 2 bases and V 5 bases, and 9 bases lay outside the gene matches. The V gene's germline CDR1 is PRHDT and CDR2 FYEKMQ (reference sequence). This CDR3 spans 16 amino acids. This CDR3 reads CASSQGSGRETYEQYF. The CDR3 DNA is TGTGCCAGCAGCCAAGGGAGCGGGAGGGAAACCTACGAGCAGTACTTC.